These 27 T cell receptor beta chains originate from one sample sequenced in a study of patients and donors after allogeneic stem cell transplantation. TCRdb recomputed calls from the RT-PCR reads with MiXCR, one row per CDR3 protein. The sample records 190,000 or so distinct CDR3 sequences, around two fifths being singletons. Sequenced: blood, either unsorted or a sorted T cell fraction (not recorded which). The receptors come from a human donor who was either an allogeneic HSCT recipient or a stem cell or donor lymphocyte infusion donor (not recorded which). It is not recorded whose cells these are; they may come from a transplant donor.

This clonotype was seen a few times. V gene TRBV6-1 combines with J gene TRBJ1-6; 8 positions match TRBD1. Looked up from germline, CDR1 is MNHNS and CDR2 is SASEGT. V lost 6 bases and J lost 8; bases outside the gene matches: 15. CDR3 length equals 17 residues. The CDR3 nucleotides read TGTGCCAGCAGGCGGAGACCGGGACAGGTTTCCGATTCACCCCTCCACTTT. Protein product: CASRRRPGQVSDSPLHF.

This clonotype was counted only a few times. The chain links TRBV27 to TRBJ1-6, with 9 bases aligning to TRBD1. V trimming: 0 bases; J trimming: 6 bases; junction bases outside the gene matches: 3. The V gene's germline CDR1 is MNHEY and CDR2 SMNVEV (reference sequence). There are 16 residues in the CDR3. The CDR3 loop reads CASSLSGDRANSPLHF. CDR3 DNA sequence: TGTGCCAGCAGTTTATCGGGGGACAGGGCTAATTCACCCCTCCACTTT.

This sequence joins TRBV28 and TRBJ2-2, with TRBD1 matching over 7 bases. V dropped 6 bases and J dropped 2; count of bases not matched to a gene: 12. This CDR3 is built from 17 residues. From germline, CDR1 is MDHEN and CDR2 SYDVKM. The CDR3 reads CASRHLLGTANTGELFF. The CDR3 region has the DNA TGTGCCAGCAGACACCTCTTGGGGACAGCCAACACCGGGGAGCTGTTTTTT.

The CDR3 spells CASSNRTDTQYF. The CDR3 DNA reads as TGTGCCAGCTCAAACAGAACAGATACGCAGTATTTT. The chain uses TRBV18 and TRBJ2-3; D not resolved. The CDR3 extends over 12 amino acids. Germline lookup yields CDR1 KGHSH and CDR2 LQKENI. V was clipped by 5 bases and J by 3 bases, with 6 bases between them.

This clonotype has more than one count but fewer than ten. V usage is TRBV10-3 and J usage is TRBJ1-1; D gene uncertain. The CDR3 covers 14 residues. The V end was cut by 3 bases, the J end by 4 bases, with 12 bases between. Germline-derived CDR1 and CDR2 are ENHRY and SYGVKD. CDR3 nucleotide sequence: TGTGCCATCAGTGAACCGAACCCTGGCACTGAAGCTTTCTTT. Translating gives CAISEPNPGTEAFF.

The chain is built from TRBV4-2 and TRBJ2-7; TRBD1 matches 9 bases. This CDR3 has 15 residues. J was trimmed by 0 bases and V by 4 bases; bases with no gene match: 4. Germline V CDR1 and CDR2: LGHNA, YNFKEQ. The chain's CDR3 is CASSPGTGTSYEQYF. The CDR3 DNA reads TGTGCCAGCAGCCCCGGGACAGGGACCTCCTACGAGCAGTACTTC.

In its sample, this clonotype was seen a few times. The CDR3 loop reads CASSIMLGETQYF. CDR3 sequence (DNA): TGTGCCAGCAGCATAATGTTGGGGGAGACCCAGTACTTC. The chain carries TRBV6-6 and TRBJ2-5; no clear D. Germline V gene lookup returns CDR1 MNHNY and CDR2 SVGAGI (reference sequence). The V gene lost 6 bases and the J gene lost 5 bases, with 13 bases spanning the gap. This CDR3 is 13 amino acids long.

This clonotype has only a few counts. The V gene is TRBV12-3 or TRBV12-4, the J gene TRBJ2-3, with D hard to call. The CDR3 length is 16 residues. V lost 0 bases and J 4 bases, leaving 14 bases between the germline ends. CDR3 in amino acids: CASSLAPHRYADTQYF. CDR3 sequence (DNA): TGTGCCAGCAGTTTAGCCCCACACAGATACGCAGATACGCAGTATTTT.

The V and J genes are TRBV15 and TRBJ1-5; the D gene is possibly TRBD1 (5 bases). The CDR3 consists of 15 residues. Germline CDR1 is LNHNV and CDR2 is YYDKDF (reference sequence). Trimming took 0 bases from V and 3 from J, leaving 9 bases between them. This CDR3 is CATSRDLGANQPQHF. Here the CDR3 DNA reads TGTGCCACCAGCAGAGATCTTGGGGCCAATCAGCCCCAGCATTTT. The full variable domain, completed using reference TRBV15 and TRBJ1-5, is DAMVIQNPRYQVTQFGKPVTLSCSQTLNHNVMYWYQQKSSQAPKLLFHYYDKDFNNEADTPDNFQSRRPNTSFCFLDIRSPGLGDTAMYLCATSRDLGANQPQHFGDGTRLSIL.

In nucleotides, the CDR3 is TGTGCCAGCAGCCCACGTCCGGGGTACACCGGGGAGCTGTTTTTT. It yields the protein CASSPRPGYTGELFF. The chain employs TRBV7-8 and TRBJ2-2, with D tentatively TRBD2 (5 bases). Germline lookup yields CDR1 SGHVS and CDR2 FQNEAQ. V was pared by 5 bases and J by 3 bases, with 13 bases between. This CDR3 is built from 15 residues.

This chain uses TRBV6-6 with TRBJ1-2; D possibly corresponds to TRBD1 (6 bases). Germline V gene data show CDR1 as MNHNY and CDR2 as SVGAGI (reference sequence). The V end was cut by 5 bases, the J end by 2 bases, with 15 bases between. This CDR3 is 15 amino acids long. As DNA, the CDR3 is TGTGCCAGCAGTCCACAGGGCGTCATAAACTATGGCTACACCTTC. Its protein is CASSPQGVINYGYTF.

The chain combines TRBV7-9 with TRBJ1-1, with D possibly TRBD1 on 5 matching bases. With 6 bases removed from V and 6 bases from J, the gap between germline ends came to 14 bases. This CDR3 is 13 amino acids long. Germline CDR1 is SEHNR and CDR2 is FQNEAQ (reference sequence). CDR3: CASSQPGRPEAFF. The CDR3 DNA reads as TGTGCCAGCAGTCAACCAGGGCGTCCTGAAGCTTTCTTT.

The genes are TRBV6-5 and TRBJ1-5, with a weak D call TRBD1 (5 bases). V lost 9 bases and J lost 6, with 15 bases in between. CDR3 length equals 13 residues. Germline V gene sequence: CDR1 MNHEY, CDR2 SVGAGI. CDR3 protein: CASSPGVPQPQHF. The CDR3 DNA follows: TGTGCCAGTTCACCGGGGGTCCCTCAGCCCCAGCATTTT.

This clonotype was detected only a few times. This chain connects TRBV4-3 to TRBJ1-4, with D tentatively TRBD1 (5 bases). V shed 0 bases and J shed 8 bases, with 16 bases lying between them. Germline CDR1 LGHNA, CDR2 YSLEER. The CDR3 loop spans 16 amino acids. Here the CDR3 reads CASSQDTRGSWEKLFF. DNA for the CDR3: TGCGCCAGCAGCCAAGATACCCGGGGCTCGTGGGAAAAACTGTTTTTT.

Only one count was recorded for this clonotype. J is TRBJ1-1 and V is TRBV5-1; no definite D call. The germline V gene encodes CDR1 SGHRS and CDR2 YFSETQ. The CDR3 runs 14 residues. The ends were cut back, 3 bases at V and 0 bases at J, with 9 bases in the middle. The CDR3 nucleotides read TGCGCCAGCAGCTCAAGGATCTTGAACACTGAAGCTTTCTTT. It encodes CASSSRILNTEAFF.

This chain joins TRBV20-1 and TRBJ1-3; a weak D match, TRBD1 (5 bases). V lost 1 base and J 4 bases, leaving 17 bases between the germline ends. CDR1 and CDR2 from the germline V gene are DFQATT and SNEGSKA (reference sequence). The length of the CDR3 is 16 residues. The CDR3 DNA follows: TGCAGTGCTAGAGTTCCTCGGGGGTCTTGGGGAAACACCATATATTTT. Translated: CSARVPRGSWGNTIYF.

The chain employs TRBV9 and TRBJ1-1, with D hard to call. This CDR3 is 12 amino acids long. Germline lookup yields CDR1 SGDLS and CDR2 YYNGEE. V lost 9 bases and J lost 0, with 9 bases in between. The CDR3 DNA reads as TGTGCCACTAGACCAATGAACACTGAAGCTTTCTTT. Protein sequence: CATRPMNTEAFF.

This chain connects TRBV28 to TRBJ1-6; 9 nucleotides align to TRBD1. The germline V gene encodes CDR1 MDHEN and CDR2 SYDVKM. The V and J ends lost 6 bases and 7 bases, in that order; junction bases with no gene match: 4. The CDR3 has 14 amino acids. The CDR3 DNA reads as TGTGCCAGCAGGGGACAGGGTGGCAATTCACCCCTCCACTTT. Its translation: CASRGQGGNSPLHF.

V and J are TRBV5-1 and TRBJ1-1; D might be TRBD1 (5 bases). Germline CDR1 SGHRS, CDR2 YFSETQ. Trimming took off 7 bases at V and 1 base at J, with 11 bases between the two ends. The CDR3 loop spans 13 amino acids. The CDR3 loop reads CASRQGQNTEAFF. In DNA, the CDR3 is TGCGCCAGCCGCCAAGGACAGAACACTGAAGCTTTCTTT.

The V call is TRBV7-6, the J call TRBJ2-1; possibly TRBD2 for D (5 bases). The CDR3 length is 11 residues. V was trimmed by 2 bases and J by 9 bases, leaving 5 bases between them. The germline gives CDR1 SGHVS, CDR2 FNYEAQ. Here the CDR3 reads CASSLRGEQFF. In DNA form, the CDR3 reads TGTGCCAGCAGCTTACGGGGTGAGCAGTTCTTC.

This clonotype was seen a handful of times. The chain has TRBV2 and TRBJ2-3; D unclear. Germline V gene data show CDR1 as SNHLY and CDR2 as FYNNEI. The ends were cut back, 4 bases at V and 1 base at J, with 9 bases in the middle. The CDR3 is 14 amino acids. Written as DNA, the CDR3 is TGTGCCAGCAGTGCCCCGCCAGGCACAGATACGCAGTATTTT. Amino acids: CASSAPPGTDTQYF.

The V call is TRBV3-1, the J call TRBJ1-2; 7 bases align to TRBD1. This CDR3 is 14 amino acids long. V dropped 8 bases and J dropped 7; count of bases not matched to a gene: 13. Germline V gene sequence: CDR1 LGHDT, CDR2 YNNKEL (reference sequence). The CDR3 is CASGVGQVAGGYTF. CDR3 coding DNA: TGTGCCAGCGGAGTCGGACAGGTGGCAGGTGGCTACACCTTC.

The J gene is TRBJ1-1, the V gene TRBV23-1, with D unresolved. TRBV23-1 is an open reading frame whose function is uncertain. CDR3 size: 12 residues. The germline V and J ends were trimmed by 0 bases and 6 bases, with 5 bases remaining between them. DNA of the CDR3: TGCGCCAGCAGTCAATCGAGGTCTGAAGCTTTCTTT. Protein product: CASSQSRSEAFF.

This chain links TRBV6-2 or TRBV6-3 with TRBJ1-3; D gene unclear. Looked up from germline, CDR1 is MNHEY and CDR2 is SVGEGT. The CDR3 is made up of 17 amino acids. The V end lost 5 bases, the J end lost 0 bases, and 17 bases lay between the germline ends. The CDR3: CASSDTTGLSSGNTIYF. For the CDR3, the DNA is TGTGCCAGCAGTGACACGACCGGGCTCAGCTCTGGAAACACCATATATTTT.

The J gene is TRBJ1-6, the V gene TRBV28, with TRBD1 as a possible D gene (5 bases). CDR3 length: 12 residues. Germline V gene sequence: CDR1 MDHEN, CDR2 SYDVKM. V shed 1 base and J shed 12 bases, with 7 bases lying between them. DNA for the CDR3: TGTGCCAGCAGTTTATCTAGGGGACCCCTCCACTTT. Amino acids: CASSLSRGPLHF.

The rearrangement links TRBV27 to TRBJ2-7, with 14 bases that match TRBD2. The ends lost 8 bases at V and 0 bases at J; junction bases unmatched: 3. Germline assignment: CDR1 MNHEY and CDR2 SMNVEV (reference sequence). The CDR3 spans 15 residues. CDR3 protein: CASGLAGGLSYEQYF. In DNA form, the CDR3 reads TGTGCCAGCGGACTAGCGGGGGGACTCTCCTACGAGCAGTACTTC.

In this sample, this clonotype turned up a few times. V usage is TRBV12-3 or TRBV12-4 and J usage is TRBJ1-5, with a possible D match to TRBD1 (5 bases). CDR3 length equals 13 residues. Between the trimmed V and J ends, which lost 6 bases and 9 bases, there was a span of 15 bases. The CDR3 sequence: CASRGGGVRPQHF. The CDR3 DNA is TGTGCCAGCAGGGGGGGAGGCGTTAGGCCCCAGCATTTT.